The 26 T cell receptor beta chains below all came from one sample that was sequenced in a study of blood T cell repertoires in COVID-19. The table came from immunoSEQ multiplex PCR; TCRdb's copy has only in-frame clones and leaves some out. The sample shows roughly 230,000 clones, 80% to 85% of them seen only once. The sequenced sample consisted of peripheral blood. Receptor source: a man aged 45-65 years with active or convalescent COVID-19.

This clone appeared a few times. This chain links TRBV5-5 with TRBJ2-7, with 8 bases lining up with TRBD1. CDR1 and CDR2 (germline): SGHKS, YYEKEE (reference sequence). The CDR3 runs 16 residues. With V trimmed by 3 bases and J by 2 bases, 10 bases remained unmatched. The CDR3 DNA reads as TGTGCCAGCAGCTACCAAGACGAGACAGGGGCCTACGAGCAGTACTTC. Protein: CASSYQDETGAYEQYF.

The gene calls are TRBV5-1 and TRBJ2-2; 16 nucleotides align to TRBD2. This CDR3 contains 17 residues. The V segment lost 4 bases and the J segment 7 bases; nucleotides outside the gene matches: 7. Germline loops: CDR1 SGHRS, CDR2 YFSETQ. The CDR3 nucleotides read TGCGCCAGCAGCCTCGAGGGACTAGCGGGGGGGCGCGGGGAGCTGTTTTTT. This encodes CASSLEGLAGGRGELFF. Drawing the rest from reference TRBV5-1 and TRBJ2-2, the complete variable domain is KAGVTQTPRYLIKTRGQQVTLSCSPISGHRSVSWYQQTPGQGLQFLFEYFSETQRNKGNFPGRFSGRQFSNSRSEMNVSTLELGDSALYLCASSLEGLAGGRGELFFGEGSRLTVL.

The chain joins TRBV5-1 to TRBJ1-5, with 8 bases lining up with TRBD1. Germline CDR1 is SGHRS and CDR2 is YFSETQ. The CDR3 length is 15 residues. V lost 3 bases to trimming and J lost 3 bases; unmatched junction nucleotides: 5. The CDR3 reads CASSSGQGVNQPQHF. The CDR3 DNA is TGCGCCAGCAGCTCCGGACAGGGTGTCAATCAGCCCCAGCATTTT. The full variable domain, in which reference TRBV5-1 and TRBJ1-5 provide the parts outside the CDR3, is KAGVTQTPRYLIKTRGQQVTLSCSPISGHRSVSWYQQTPGQGLQFLFEYFSETQRNKGNFPGRFSGRQFSNSRSEMNVSTLELGDSALYLCASSSGQGVNQPQHFGDGTRLSIL.

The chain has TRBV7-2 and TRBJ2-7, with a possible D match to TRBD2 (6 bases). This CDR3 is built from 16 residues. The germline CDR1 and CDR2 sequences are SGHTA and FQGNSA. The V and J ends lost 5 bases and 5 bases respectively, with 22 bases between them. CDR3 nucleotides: TGTGCCAGCAGCCCACACCCCCGCGGGGTTACCCACGAGCAGTACTTC. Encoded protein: CASSPHPRGVTHEQYF. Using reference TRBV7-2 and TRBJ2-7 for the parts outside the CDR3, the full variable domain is GAGVSQSPSNKVTEKGKDVELRCDPISGHTALYWYRQSLGQGLEFLIYFQGNSAPDKSGLPSDRFSAERTGGSVSTLTIQRTQQEDSAVYLCASSPHPRGVTHEQYFGPGTRLTVT.

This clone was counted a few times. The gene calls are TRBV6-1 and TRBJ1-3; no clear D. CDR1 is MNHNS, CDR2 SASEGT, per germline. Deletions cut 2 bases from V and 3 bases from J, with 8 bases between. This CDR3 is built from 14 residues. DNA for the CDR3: TGTGCCAGCAGTGAACGGGATTATGGAAACACCATATATTTT. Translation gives CASSERDYGNTIYF.

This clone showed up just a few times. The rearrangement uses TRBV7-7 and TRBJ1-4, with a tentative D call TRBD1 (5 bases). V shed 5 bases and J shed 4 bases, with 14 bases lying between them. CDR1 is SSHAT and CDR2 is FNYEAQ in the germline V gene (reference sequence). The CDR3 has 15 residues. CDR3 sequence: CASSPGVQNNEKLFF. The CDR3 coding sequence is TGTGCCAGCAGCCCGGGGGTTCAGAATAATGAAAAACTGTTTTTT.

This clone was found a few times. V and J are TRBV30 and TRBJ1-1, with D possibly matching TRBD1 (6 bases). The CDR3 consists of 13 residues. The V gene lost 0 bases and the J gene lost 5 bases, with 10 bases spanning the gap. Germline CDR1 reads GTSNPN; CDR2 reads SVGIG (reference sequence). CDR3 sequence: CAWSVGDRTEAFF. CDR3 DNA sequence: TGTGCCTGGAGTGTCGGAGACAGGACTGAAGCTTTCTTT.

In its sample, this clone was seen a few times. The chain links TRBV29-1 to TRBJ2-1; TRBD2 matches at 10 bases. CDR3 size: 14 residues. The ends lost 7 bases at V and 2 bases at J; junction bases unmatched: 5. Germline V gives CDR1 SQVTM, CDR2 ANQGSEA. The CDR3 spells CSARTSGTYNEQFF. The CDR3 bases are TGCAGCGCTAGGACTAGCGGAACCTACAATGAGCAGTTCTTC.

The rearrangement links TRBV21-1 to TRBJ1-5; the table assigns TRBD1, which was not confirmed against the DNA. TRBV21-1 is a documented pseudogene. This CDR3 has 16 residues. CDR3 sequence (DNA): TGTGCCAGCACCCAAAGGGGGCTTTTTGCGGATCAGCCCCAGCATTTT. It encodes CASTQRGLFADQPQHF.

CDR3 region: CASSLSASGGHRSYNEQFF. The DNA for the CDR3 is TGTGCCAGCAGCTTATCGGCTAGCGGGGGCCATCGCTCCTACAATGAGCAGTTCTTC. The rearrangement joins TRBV7-3 to TRBJ2-1; 10 nucleotides line up with TRBD2. CDR3 length: 19 residues. Germline V gene lookup returns CDR1 SGHTA and CDR2 FQGTGA. With V trimmed by 2 bases and J by 0 bases, 10 bases remained unmatched.

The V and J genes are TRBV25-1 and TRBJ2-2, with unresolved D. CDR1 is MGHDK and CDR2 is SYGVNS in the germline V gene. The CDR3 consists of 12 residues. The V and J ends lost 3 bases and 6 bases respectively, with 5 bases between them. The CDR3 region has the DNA TGTGCCAGCAGTGACCCTCCCGGGGAGCTGTTTTTT. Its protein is CASSDPPGELFF.

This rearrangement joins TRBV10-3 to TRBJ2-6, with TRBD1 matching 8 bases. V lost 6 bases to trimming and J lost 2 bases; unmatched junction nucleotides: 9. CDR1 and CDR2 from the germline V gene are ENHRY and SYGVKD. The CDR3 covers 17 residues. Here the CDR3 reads CAISEDRDLPGANVLTF. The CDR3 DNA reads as TGTGCCATCAGCGAGGACAGGGATCTTCCTGGGGCCAACGTCCTGACTTTC.

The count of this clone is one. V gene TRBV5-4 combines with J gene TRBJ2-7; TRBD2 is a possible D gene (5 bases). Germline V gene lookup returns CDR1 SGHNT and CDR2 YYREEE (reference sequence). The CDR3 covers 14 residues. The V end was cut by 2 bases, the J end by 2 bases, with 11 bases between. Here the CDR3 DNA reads TGTGCCAGCAGCTTCTTACGGGGAACCTACGAGCAGTACTTC. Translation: CASSFLRGTYEQYF.

CDR3 bases: TGTGCCAGCAGCTTGGTAACTAGCGGGGGGGCGGGTCAACCGTTCTTC. Amino acid sequence: CASSLVTSGGAGQPFF. The rearrangement joins TRBV5-6 to TRBJ2-1; 13 bases line up with TRBD2. Germline V gene sequence: CDR1 SGHDT, CDR2 YYEEEE. With 0 bases clipped from V and 15 bases from J, the junction kept 12 bases outside the gene matches. CDR3 length: 16 amino acids.

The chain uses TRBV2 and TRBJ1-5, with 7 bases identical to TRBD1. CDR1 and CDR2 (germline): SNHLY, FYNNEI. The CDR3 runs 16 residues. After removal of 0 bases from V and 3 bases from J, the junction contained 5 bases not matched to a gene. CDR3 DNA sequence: TGTGCCAGCAGTGAAGCTCTAGGGGGCGTCAATCAGCCCCAGCATTTT. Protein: CASSEALGGVNQPQHF.

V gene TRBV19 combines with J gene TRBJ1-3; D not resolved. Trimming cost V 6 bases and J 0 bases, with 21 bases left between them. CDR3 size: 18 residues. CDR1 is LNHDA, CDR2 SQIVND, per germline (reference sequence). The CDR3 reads CASSSGVGPTSSGNTIYF. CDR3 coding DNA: TGTGCCAGTAGCAGCGGGGTGGGTCCCACCAGCTCTGGAAACACCATATATTTT.

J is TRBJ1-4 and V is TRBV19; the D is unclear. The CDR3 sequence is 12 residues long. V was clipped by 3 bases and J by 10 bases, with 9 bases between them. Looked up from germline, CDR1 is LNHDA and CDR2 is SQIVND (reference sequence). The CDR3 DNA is TGTGCCAGTAGTATTATTGAGGGAAAACTGTTTTTT. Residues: CASSIIEGKLFF.

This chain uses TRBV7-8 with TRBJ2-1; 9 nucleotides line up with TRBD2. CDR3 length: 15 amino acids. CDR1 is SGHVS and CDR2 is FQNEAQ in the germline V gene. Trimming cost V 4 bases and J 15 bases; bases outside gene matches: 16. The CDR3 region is CASSSSGTSPSRGFF. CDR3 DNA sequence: TGTGCCAGCAGCTCCTCCGGGACTAGCCCCTCCAGGGGGTTCTTC.

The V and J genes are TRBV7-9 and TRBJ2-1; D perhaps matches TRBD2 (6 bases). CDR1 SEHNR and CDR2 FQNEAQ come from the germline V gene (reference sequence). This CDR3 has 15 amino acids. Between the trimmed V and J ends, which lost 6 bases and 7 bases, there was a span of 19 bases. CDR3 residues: CASRPTGTGGNEQFF. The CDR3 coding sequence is TGTGCCAGCAGGCCCACCGGGACTGGTGGGAATGAGCAGTTCTTC.

As DNA, the CDR3 is TGTGCCAGCAGCTTGATGGCGGACCAAGAGACCCAGTACTTC. As protein: CASSLMADQETQYF. The V gene is TRBV7-9, the J gene TRBJ2-5; D is unclear. V was clipped by 3 bases and J by 0 bases, with 8 bases between them. Germline V gives CDR1 SEHNR, CDR2 FQNEAQ (reference sequence). CDR3 size: 14 residues.

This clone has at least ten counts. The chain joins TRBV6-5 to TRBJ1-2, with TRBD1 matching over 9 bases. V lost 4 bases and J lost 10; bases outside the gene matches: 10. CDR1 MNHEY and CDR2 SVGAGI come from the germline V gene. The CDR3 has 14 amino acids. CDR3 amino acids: CASSSDRRQGDYTF. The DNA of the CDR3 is TGTGCCAGCAGTTCGGACCGAAGACAGGGGGACTACACCTTC.

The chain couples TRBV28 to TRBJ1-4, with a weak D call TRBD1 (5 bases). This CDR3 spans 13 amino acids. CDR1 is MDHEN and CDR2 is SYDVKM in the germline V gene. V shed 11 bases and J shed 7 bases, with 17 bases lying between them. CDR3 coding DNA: TGTGCCGGTCAGGGCCTCGGTGGTGAAAAACTGTTTTTT. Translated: CAGQGLGGEKLFF.

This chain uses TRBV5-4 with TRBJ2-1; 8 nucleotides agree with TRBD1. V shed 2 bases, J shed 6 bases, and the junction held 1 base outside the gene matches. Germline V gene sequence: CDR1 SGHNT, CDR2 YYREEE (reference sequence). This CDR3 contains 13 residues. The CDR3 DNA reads TGTGCCAGCAGCTTAGGACAGGGCAATGAGCAGTTCTTC. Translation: CASSLGQGNEQFF.

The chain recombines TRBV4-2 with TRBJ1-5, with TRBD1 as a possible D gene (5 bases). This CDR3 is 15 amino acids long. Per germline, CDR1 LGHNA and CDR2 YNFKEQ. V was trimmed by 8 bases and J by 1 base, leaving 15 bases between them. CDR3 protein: CASGFGGPSNQPQHF. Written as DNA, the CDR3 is TGTGCCAGCGGTTTCGGGGGTCCCAGCAATCAGCCCCAGCATTTT.

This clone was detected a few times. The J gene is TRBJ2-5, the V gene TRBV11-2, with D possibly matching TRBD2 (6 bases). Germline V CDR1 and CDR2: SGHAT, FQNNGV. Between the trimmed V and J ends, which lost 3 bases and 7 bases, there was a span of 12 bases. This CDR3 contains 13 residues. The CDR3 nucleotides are TGTGCCAGCAGCTTCGAGACTAGTGTGACCCAGTACTTC. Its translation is CASSFETSVTQYF.

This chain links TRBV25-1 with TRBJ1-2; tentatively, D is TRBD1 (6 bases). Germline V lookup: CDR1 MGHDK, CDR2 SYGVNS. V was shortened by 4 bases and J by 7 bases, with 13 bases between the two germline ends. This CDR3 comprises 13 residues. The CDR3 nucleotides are TGTGCCAGCAGTGGGAGGGGGGGCCTTGGCTACACCTTC. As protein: CASSGRGGLGYTF.